This is a list of T cell receptor beta chains from one sample in a study of shared clonotypes between healthy human individuals. Repertoires were generated with immunoSEQ multiplex PCR, while TCRdb's copy carries only in-frame clones and drops some. The repertoire holds more than 2 million clones, nearly 97% seen once, with less than 0.15% in the top ten. The specimen was naive CD4+ T cells sorted from blood. The receptors were gathered from a young man in good health. CDR3s include the opening cysteine and the closing phenylalanine or tryptophan. D genes are given only for firm matches. Not all rows give a size; the values are once, few, many and, for expanded clones, a class.

j_gene: TRBJ1-6; abundance: .; len: 15; d_gene: .; v_gene: TRBV4-2; CDR3nt: TGTGCCAGCAGCCAAGAAGAGCACACTAATTCACCCCTCCACTTT; CDR3aa: CASSQEEHTNSPLHF
j_gene: TRBJ1-5; abundance: .; len: 15; d_gene: TRBD1; v_gene: TRBV6-1; CDR3nt: TGTGCCAGCAGTGAAGTCGACAGGGGATTTCAGCCCCAGCATTTT; CDR3aa: CASSEVDRGFQPQHF
j_gene: TRBJ1-5; abundance: .; len: 16; d_gene: .; v_gene: TRBV6-1; CDR3nt: TGTGCCAGCAGTGAAGTAGTCAGCTATAGCAATCAGCCCCAGCATTTT; CDR3aa: CASSEVVSYSNQPQHF
j_gene: TRBJ2-5; abundance: .; len: 18; d_gene: TRBD2; v_gene: TRBV28; CDR3nt: TGTGCCAGCAGTTTCCTTACTAGCGGGGGGGCGGAGGGAGAGACCCAGTACTTC; CDR3aa: CASSFLTSGGAEGETQYF
j_gene: TRBJ2-1; abundance: .; len: 16; d_gene: TRBD2; v_gene: TRBV5-1; CDR3nt: TGCGCCAGCAGCTTGGATTTAGGACTAGCGGACAATGAGCAGTTCTTC; CDR3aa: CASSLDLGLADNEQFF
j_gene: TRBJ1-4; abundance: .; len: 12; d_gene: TRBD1; v_gene: TRBV29-1; CDR3nt: TGCAGCGCTGGACAGGGAGGAGAAAAACTGTTTTTT; CDR3aa: CSAGQGGEKLFF
j_gene: TRBJ1-2; abundance: .; len: 15; d_gene: TRBD1; v_gene: TRBV4-1; CDR3nt: TGCGCCAGCAGCCAAGGACAGGGGCCCAACTATGGCTACACCTTC; CDR3aa: CASSQGQGPNYGYTF
j_gene: TRBJ2-5; abundance: .; len: 18; d_gene: TRBD2; v_gene: TRBV10-3; CDR3nt: TGTGCCATCAGTGAGAGGGGGGGAGCGGGAGGTCTCCAAGAGACCCAGTACTTC; CDR3aa: CAISERGGAGGLQETQYF
j_gene: TRBJ2-3; abundance: once; len: 16; d_gene: .; v_gene: TRBV5-6; CDR3nt: TGTGCCAGCAGCTTGAGGCGGGGTCCCGTCGTAGATACGCAGTATTTT; CDR3aa: CASSLRRGPVVDTQYF
j_gene: TRBJ1-6; abundance: once; len: 14; d_gene: TRBD1; v_gene: TRBV19; CDR3nt: TGTGCCAGTAGACCGGGACAGGGACCTTCACCCCTCCACTTT; CDR3aa: CASRPGQGPSPLHF
j_gene: TRBJ1-2; abundance: few; len: 13; d_gene: .; v_gene: TRBV6-5; CDR3nt: TGTGCCAGCAGTTACGGGCAGCTCTATGGCTACACCTTC; CDR3aa: CASSYGQLYGYTF
j_gene: TRBJ2-7; abundance: .; len: 13; d_gene: TRBD1; v_gene: TRBV6-5; CDR3nt: TGTGCCAGCAGTTACTCGCGGCAGGGGGCGCAGTACTTC; CDR3aa: CASSYSRQGAQYF
j_gene: TRBJ2-7; abundance: .; len: 15; d_gene: TRBD1; v_gene: TRBV27; CDR3nt: TGTGCCAGCAGTTCCCGGGACAGGCTCTCCTACGAGCAGTACTTC; CDR3aa: CASSSRDRLSYEQYF
j_gene: TRBJ1-1; abundance: .; len: 14; d_gene: .; v_gene: TRBV27; CDR3nt: TGTGCCAGCAGTTTCTCCAGGGTAAACACTGAAGCTTTCTTT; CDR3aa: CASSFSRVNTEAFF
j_gene: TRBJ2-2; abundance: .; len: 16; d_gene: TRBD1; v_gene: TRBV7-3; CDR3nt: TGTGCCAGCAGCTTAAATAGGGGACAGTCGACCGGGGAGCTGTTTTTT; CDR3aa: CASSLNRGQSTGELFF
j_gene: TRBJ2-2; abundance: .; len: 15; d_gene: .; v_gene: TRBV7-3; CDR3nt: TGTGCCAGCAGCTTACGGCAGGGTAGCACCGGGGAGCTGTTTTTT; CDR3aa: CASSLRQGSTGELFF
j_gene: TRBJ2-7; abundance: .; len: 14; d_gene: TRBD1; v_gene: TRBV5-1; CDR3nt: TGCGCCAGCAGCTTGGACGGACAGGGGCCCGAGCAGTACTTC; CDR3aa: CASSLDGQGPEQYF
j_gene: TRBJ2-3; abundance: once; len: 19; d_gene: TRBD2; v_gene: TRBV5-1; CDR3nt: TGCGCCAGCAGCTTGTGGGGACTAGCGGGAGGGGACGACACAGATACGCAGTATTTT; CDR3aa: CASSLWGLAGGDDTDTQYF
j_gene: TRBJ2-7; abundance: .; len: 15; d_gene: .; v_gene: TRBV6-5; CDR3nt: TGTGCCAGCAGTTACGGGGCTAGCGCTTCCTACGAGCAGTACTTC; CDR3aa: CASSYGASASYEQYF
j_gene: TRBJ2-7; abundance: once; len: 14; d_gene: .; v_gene: TRBV5-5; CDR3nt: TGTGCCAGCAGCATGGAGGGGATCGTGTACGAGCAGTACTTC; CDR3aa: CASSMEGIVYEQYF
j_gene: TRBJ1-2; abundance: .; len: 13; d_gene: .; v_gene: TRBV30; CDR3nt: TGTGCCTGGAGCCGGGGGGTCGACTATGGCTACACCTTC; CDR3aa: CAWSRGVDYGYTF
j_gene: TRBJ2-7; abundance: once; len: 14; d_gene: TRBD1; v_gene: TRBV7-2; CDR3nt: TGTGCCAGCAGCCGAAACAGGGGGTCCTACGAGCAGTACTTC; CDR3aa: CASSRNRGSYEQYF